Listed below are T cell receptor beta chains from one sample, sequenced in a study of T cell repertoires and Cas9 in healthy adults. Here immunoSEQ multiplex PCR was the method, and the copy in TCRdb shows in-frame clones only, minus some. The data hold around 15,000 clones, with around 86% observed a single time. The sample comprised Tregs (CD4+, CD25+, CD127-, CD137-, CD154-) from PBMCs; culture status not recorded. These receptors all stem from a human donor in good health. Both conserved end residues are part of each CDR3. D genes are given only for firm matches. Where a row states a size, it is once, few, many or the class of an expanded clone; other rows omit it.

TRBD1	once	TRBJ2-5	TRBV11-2	CASSLNRGETQYF	TGTGCCAGCAGCCTTAACAGGGGAGAGACCCAGTACTTC
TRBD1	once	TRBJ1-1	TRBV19	CASSLEQGALNTEAFF	TGTGCCAGTAGTTTAGAACAGGGGGCGCTCAACACTGAAGCTTTCTTT
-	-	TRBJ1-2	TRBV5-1	CASSPDGLNYGYTF	TGCGCCAGCAGCCCCGACGGTTTAAACTATGGCTACACCTTC
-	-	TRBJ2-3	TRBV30	CAWRGTSTDTQYF	TGTGCCTGGAGGGGGACTAGCACAGATACGCAGTATTTT
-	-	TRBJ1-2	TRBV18	CASSEAYTYGYTF	TGTGCCAGCTCAGAGGCCTACACTTATGGCTACACCTTC
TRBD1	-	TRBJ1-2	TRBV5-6	CASSPDRGRANYGYTF	TGTGCCAGCAGCCCGGACAGGGGGCGGGCTAACTATGGCTACACCTTC
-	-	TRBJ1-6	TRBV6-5	CASSYLPINSPLHF	TGTGCCAGCAGTTACTTACCGATTAATTCACCCCTCCACTTT
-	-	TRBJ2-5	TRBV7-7	CASSPRTPEAGETQYF	TGTGCTAGCAGCCCCCGCACCCCCGAGGCAGGAGAGACCCAGTACTTC
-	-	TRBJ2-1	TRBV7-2	CASSPVVWAPEQFF	TGTGCCAGCAGCCCAGTGGTGTGGGCACCTGAGCAGTTCTTC
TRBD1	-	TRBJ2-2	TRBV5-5	CASSVRGQGATGELFF	TGTGCCAGCAGCGTTAGGGGACAGGGGGCCACCGGGGAGCTGTTTTTT
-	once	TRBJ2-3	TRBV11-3	CASSRGPDTQYF	TGTGCCAGCAGCCGAGGACCAGATACGCAGTATTTT
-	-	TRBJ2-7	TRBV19	CASSIGGLDAYEQYF	TGTGCCAGTAGTATTGGGGGACTCGACGCCTACGAGCAGTACTTC
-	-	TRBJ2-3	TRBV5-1	CASSLEGFTDTQYF	TGCGCCAGCAGCTTGGAAGGGTTCACAGATACGCAGTATTTT
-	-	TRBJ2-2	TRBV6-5	CASSYSRMEGGELFF	TGTGCCAGCAGTTACTCCCGAATGGAGGGCGGGGAGCTGTTTTTT
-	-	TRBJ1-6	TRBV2	CASSEFAPLHF	TGTGCCAGCAGTGAATTCGCACCCCTCCACTTT
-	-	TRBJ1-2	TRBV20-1	CSARVPRGYTF	TGCAGTGCTAGAGTGCCTAGGGGCTACACCTTC
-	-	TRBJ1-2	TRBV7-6	CASSPQAAAAYYGYTF	TGTGCCAGCAGCCCCCAAGCGGCCGCAGCCTACTATGGCTACACCTTC
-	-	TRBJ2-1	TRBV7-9	CASSSLRRGLMGNEQFF	TGTGCCAGCAGCTCCCTTCGGAGGGGACTCATGGGCAATGAGCAGTTCTTC
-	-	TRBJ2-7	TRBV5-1	CASSLGAGGGGTVYEQYF	TGCGCCAGCAGCTTGGGCGCGGGGGGAGGTGGGACAGTCTACGAGCAGTACTTC
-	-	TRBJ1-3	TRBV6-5	CASSGPPRGTIYF	TGTGCCAGCAGTGGGCCCCCCCGGGGCACCATATATTTT
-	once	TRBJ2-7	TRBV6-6	CASRQGRFNEQYF	TGTGCCAGCAGACAGGGACGCTTCAACGAGCAGTACTTC
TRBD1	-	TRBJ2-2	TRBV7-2	CASRQGLRTGELFF	TGTGCCAGTCGACAGGGTTTGAGGACCGGGGAGCTGTTTTTT
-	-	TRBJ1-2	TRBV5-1	CASSLESSVDYGYTF	TGCGCCAGCAGCCTGGAGTCATCGGTAGACTATGGCTACACCTTC
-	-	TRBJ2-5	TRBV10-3	CAISESRGRMGETQYF	TGTGCCATCAGTGAGTCGAGGGGACGGATGGGAGAGACCCAGTACTTC
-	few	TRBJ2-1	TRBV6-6	CASSQRGTSFF	TGTGCCAGCAGTCAAAGGGGGACCTCGTTCTTC
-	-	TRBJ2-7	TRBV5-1	CASSSTDWTYEQYF	TGCGCCAGCAGCTCAACGGACTGGACCTACGAGCAGTACTTC
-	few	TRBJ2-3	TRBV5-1	CASRGSPTSTDTQYF	TGCGCCAGCAGGGGGAGCCCAACAAGCACAGATACGCAGTATTTT
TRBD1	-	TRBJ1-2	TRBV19	CASSIVYWGQKNYGYTF	TGTGCCAGTAGTATAGTTTATTGGGGACAGAAGAACTATGGCTACACCTTC
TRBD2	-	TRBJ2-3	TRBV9	CASSERSGGTDTQYF	TGTGCCAGCAGCGAGAGGAGCGGGGGCACAGATACGCAGTATTTT
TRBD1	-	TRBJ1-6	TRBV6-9	CASSFSRGLGSPLHF	TGTGCCAGCAGTTTCTCCAGGGGGCTCGGTTCACCCCTCCACTTT
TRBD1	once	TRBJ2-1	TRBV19	CASSLLLGQGNEQFF	TGTGCCAGTAGTCTCCTCCTGGGACAGGGGAATGAGCAGTTCTTC
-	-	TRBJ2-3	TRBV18	CASSPYPGVTDTQYF	TGTGCCAGCTCACCATATCCGGGGGTCACAGATACGCAGTATTTT
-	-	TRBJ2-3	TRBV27	CASRTQGFDTQYF	TGTGCCAGCAGGACCCAAGGGTTTGATACGCAGTATTTT
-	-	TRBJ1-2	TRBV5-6	CASSRGLGDAYGYTF	TGTGCCAGCAGCCGCGGTTTAGGGGACGCCTATGGCTACACCTTC
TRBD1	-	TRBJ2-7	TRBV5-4	CASSAAGQGAHEQYF	TGTGCCAGCAGCGCCGCGGGACAGGGGGCCCACGAGCAGTACTTC
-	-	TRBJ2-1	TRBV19	CASSMVSSYNEQFF	TGTGCCAGTAGTATGGTCAGCTCCTACAATGAGCAGTTCTTC
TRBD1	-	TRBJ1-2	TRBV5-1	CASSLGPGQEYGYTF	TGCGCCAGCAGCTTGGGACCGGGACAGGAGTATGGCTACACCTTC
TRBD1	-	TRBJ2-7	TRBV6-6	CASRSGTGSYEQYF	TGTGCCAGCAGATCCGGGACAGGGTCCTACGAGCAGTACTTC